This TCR beta chain was observed in a study of T cell repertoires in cytomegalovirus infection. This clonotype was seen a few times. Its specificity is unknown. Per germline, CDR1 LNHDA and CDR2 SQIVND (reference sequence). The CDR3 contains 12 residues. With 2 bases removed from V and 8 bases from J, the gap between germline ends came to 9 bases. TCRdb fed the reads into MiXCR, producing one record per CDR3 protein. The sample lists about 310,000 distinct CDR3 sequences; 20% to 30% were seen once. This chain links TRBV19 with TRBJ1-2, with D possibly being TRBD1 (6 bases). The TCR originated in a human donor in good health (CMV status not recorded). Some clones in this sample may be carry-over from other donors' samples. The sample here was cultured PBMCs, taken from culture after CMV antigen stimulation. This CDR3 is CASSITRGGYTF. DNA of the CDR3: TGTGCCAGTAGTATAACGAGGGGGGGCTACACCTTC.